This TCR beta chain was sequenced during a study of blood T cell repertoires in COVID-19. Overall study context: Samples representing acute and convalescent COVID-19 were sourced from the United States, Italy and Spain. Sources were T cells, B-cell-depleted T cells, or PBMCs; the material itself was cDNA or gDNA.

Methods used by the authors: Amplification of reference gene primers provided the estimated nucleated cell counts. Profiled with immunoSEQ multiplex PCR; TCRdb holds only in-frame clones, not every one. That table supplies the V and J calls and clone size; D and trimming were determined from the DNA. The sample has roughly 200,000 clones, roughly 84% seen once; the top ten hold roughly 20%. The receptor was derived from an elderly woman with active or convalescent COVID-19. Material: peripheral blood.

This CDR3 is CASSLRLAGGPYEQYF. As DNA, the CDR3 is TGTGCCAGCAGCCTCAGACTAGCGGGGGGTCCCTACGAGCAGTACTTC. J is TRBJ2-7 and V is TRBV7-2; TRBD2 matches 13 bases. The CDR3 totals 16 residues. Germline values: CDR1 SGHTA, CDR2 FQGNSA. Unmatched junction bases numbered 6, after V lost 5 bases and J lost 2 bases. Full variable domain (remainder filled in from reference TRBV7-2 and TRBJ2-7): GAGVSQSPSNKVTEKGKDVELRCDPISGHTALYWYRQSLGQGLEFLIYFQGNSAPDKSGLPSDRFSAERTGGSVSTLTIQRTQQEDSAVYLCASSLRLAGGPYEQYFGPGTRLTVT.